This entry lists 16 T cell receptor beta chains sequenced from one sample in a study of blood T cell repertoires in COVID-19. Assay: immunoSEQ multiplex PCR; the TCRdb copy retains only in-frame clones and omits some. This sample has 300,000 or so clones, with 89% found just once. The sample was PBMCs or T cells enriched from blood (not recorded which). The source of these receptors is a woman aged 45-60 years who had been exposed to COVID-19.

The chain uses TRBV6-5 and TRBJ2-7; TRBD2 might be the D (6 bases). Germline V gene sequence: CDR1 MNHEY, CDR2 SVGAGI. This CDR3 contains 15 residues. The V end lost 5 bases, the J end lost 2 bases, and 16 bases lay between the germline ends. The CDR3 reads CASSRYGGVPYEQYF. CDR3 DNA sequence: TGTGCCAGCAGTAGGTATGGAGGGGTACCCTACGAGCAGTACTTC.

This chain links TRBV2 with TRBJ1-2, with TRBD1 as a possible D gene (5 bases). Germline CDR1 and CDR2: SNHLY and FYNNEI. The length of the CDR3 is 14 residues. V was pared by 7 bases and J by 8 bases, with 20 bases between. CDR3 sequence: CASTGRGGLEGYTF. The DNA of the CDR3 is TGTGCCAGCACAGGCCGGGGGGGTCTAGAGGGCTACACCTTC.

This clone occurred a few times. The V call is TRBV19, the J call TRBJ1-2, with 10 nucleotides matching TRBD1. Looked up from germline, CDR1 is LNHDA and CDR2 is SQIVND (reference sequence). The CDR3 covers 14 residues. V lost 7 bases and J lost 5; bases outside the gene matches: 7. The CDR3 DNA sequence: TGTGCCAGTAACCTAGGACAGGGGGGTTATGGCTACACCTTC. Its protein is CASNLGQGGYGYTF.

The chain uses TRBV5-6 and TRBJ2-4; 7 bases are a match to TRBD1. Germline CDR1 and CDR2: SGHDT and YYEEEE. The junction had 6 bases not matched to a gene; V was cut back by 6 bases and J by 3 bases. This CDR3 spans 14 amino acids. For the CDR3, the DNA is TGTGCCAGCAAAACAGGGGTCGACAAAAACATTCAGTACTTC. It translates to CASKTGVDKNIQYF. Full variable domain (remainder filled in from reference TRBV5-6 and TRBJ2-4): DAGVTQSPTHLIKTRGQQVTLRCSPKSGHDTVSWYQQALGQGPQFIFQYYEEEERQRGNFPDRFSGHQFPNYSSELNVNALLLGDSALYLCASKTGVDKNIQYFGAGTRLSVL.

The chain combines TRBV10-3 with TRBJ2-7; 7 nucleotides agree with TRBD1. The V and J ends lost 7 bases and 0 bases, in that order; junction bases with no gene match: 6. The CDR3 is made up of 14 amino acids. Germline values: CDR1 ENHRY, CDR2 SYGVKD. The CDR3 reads CAITPGQSSYEQYF. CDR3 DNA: TGTGCCATCACCCCGGGACAGAGCTCCTACGAGCAGTACTTC.

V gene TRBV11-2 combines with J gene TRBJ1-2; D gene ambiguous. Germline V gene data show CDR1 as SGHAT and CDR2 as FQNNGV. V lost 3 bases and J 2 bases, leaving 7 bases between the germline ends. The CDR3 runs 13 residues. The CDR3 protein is CASSFDGNYGYTF. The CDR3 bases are TGTGCCAGCAGCTTTGACGGGAACTATGGCTACACCTTC.

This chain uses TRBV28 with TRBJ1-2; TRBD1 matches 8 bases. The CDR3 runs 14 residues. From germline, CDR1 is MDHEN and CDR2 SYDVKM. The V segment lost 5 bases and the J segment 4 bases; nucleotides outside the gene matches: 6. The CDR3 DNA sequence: TGTGCCAGCAGTGGGGGGGACAGGAGCTATGGCTACACCTTC. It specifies CASSGGDRSYGYTF.

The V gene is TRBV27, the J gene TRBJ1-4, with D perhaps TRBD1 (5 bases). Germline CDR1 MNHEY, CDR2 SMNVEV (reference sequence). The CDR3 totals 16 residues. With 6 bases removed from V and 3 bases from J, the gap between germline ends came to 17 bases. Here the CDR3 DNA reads TGTGCCAGCAGCCGGGGGGGAAAGTATGCTAATGAAAAACTGTTTTTT. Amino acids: CASSRGGKYANEKLFF. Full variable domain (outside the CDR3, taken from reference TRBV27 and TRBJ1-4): EAQVTQNPRYLITVTGKKLTVTCSQNMNHEYMSWYRQDPGLGLRQIYYSMNVEVTDKGDVPEGYKVSRKEKRNFPLILESPSPNQTSLYFCASSRGGKYANEKLFFGSGTQLSVL.

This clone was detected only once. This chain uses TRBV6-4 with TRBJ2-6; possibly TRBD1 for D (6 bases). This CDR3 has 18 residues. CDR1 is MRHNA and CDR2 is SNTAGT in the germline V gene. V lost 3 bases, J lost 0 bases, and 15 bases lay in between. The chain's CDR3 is CASSESGHLLSGANVLTF. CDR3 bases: TGTGCCAGCAGTGAGTCGGGACACCTACTCTCTGGGGCCAACGTCCTGACTTTC.

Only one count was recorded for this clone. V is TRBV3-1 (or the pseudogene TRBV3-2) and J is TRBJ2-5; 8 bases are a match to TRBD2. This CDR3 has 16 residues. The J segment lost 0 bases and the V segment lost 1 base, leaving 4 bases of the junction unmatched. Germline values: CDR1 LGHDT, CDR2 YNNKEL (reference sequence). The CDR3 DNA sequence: TGTGCCAGCAGCCAAGTCTTAGCGGGGAACCAAGAGACCCAGTACTTC. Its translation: CASSQVLAGNQETQYF.

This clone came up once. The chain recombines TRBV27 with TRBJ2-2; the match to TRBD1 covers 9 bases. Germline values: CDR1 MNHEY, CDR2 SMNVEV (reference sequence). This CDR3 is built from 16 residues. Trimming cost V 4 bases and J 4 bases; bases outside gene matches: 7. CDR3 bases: TGTGCCAGCAGTTGGGCGGACAGGGGCTCCACCGGGGAGCTGTTTTTT. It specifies CASSWADRGSTGELFF.

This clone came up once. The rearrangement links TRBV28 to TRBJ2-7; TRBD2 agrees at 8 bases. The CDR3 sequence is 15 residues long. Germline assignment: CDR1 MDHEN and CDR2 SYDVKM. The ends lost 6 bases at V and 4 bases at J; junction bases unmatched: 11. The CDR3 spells CASRSSGGTGYEQYF. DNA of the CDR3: TGTGCCAGCAGGTCCAGCGGGGGAACGGGATACGAGCAGTACTTC.

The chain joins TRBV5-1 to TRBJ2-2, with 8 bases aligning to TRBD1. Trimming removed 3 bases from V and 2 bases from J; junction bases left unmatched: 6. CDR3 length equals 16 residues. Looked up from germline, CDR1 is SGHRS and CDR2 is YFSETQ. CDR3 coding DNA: TGCGCCAGCAGCTCAACCGGGACAGGAAACACCGGGGAGCTGTTTTTT. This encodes CASSSTGTGNTGELFF.

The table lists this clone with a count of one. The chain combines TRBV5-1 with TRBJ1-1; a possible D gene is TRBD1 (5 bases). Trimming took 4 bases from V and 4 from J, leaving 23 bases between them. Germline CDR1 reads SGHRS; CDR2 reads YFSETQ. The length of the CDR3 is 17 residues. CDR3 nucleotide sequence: TGCGCCAGCAGCGGGGGAGGTAAAGCATCAATGAGCACTGAAGCTTTCTTT. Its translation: CASSGGGKASMSTEAFF.

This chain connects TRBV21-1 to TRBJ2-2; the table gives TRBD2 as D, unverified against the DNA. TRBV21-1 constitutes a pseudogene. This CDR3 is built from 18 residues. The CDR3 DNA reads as TGTGCCAGCAGCAAAGGGCAAAGGCTCCCATCGGGGGTCGGGGAGCTGTTTTTT. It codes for CASSKGQRLPSGVGELFF.

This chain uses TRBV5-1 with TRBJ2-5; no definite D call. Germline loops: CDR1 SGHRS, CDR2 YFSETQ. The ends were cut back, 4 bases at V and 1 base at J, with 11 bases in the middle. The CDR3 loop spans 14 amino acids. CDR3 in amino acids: CASSPLTGQETQYF. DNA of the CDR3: TGCGCCAGCAGCCCTCTGACTGGCCAAGAGACCCAGTACTTC.